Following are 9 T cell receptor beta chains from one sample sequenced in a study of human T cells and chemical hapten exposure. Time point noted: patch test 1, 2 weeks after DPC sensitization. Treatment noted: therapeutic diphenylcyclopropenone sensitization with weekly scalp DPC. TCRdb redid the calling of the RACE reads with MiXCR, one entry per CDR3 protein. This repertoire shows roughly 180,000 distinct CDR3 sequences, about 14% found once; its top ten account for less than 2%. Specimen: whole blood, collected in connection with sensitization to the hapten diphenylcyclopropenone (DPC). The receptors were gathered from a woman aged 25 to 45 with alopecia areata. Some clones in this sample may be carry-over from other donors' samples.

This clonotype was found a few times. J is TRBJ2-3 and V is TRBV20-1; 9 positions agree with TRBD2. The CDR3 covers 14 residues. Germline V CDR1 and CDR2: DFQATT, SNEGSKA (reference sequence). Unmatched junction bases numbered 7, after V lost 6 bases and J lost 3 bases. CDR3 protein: CSAPLSGRTDTQYF. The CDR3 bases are TGCAGTGCGCCCCTCAGCGGGAGGACAGATACGCAGTATTTT.

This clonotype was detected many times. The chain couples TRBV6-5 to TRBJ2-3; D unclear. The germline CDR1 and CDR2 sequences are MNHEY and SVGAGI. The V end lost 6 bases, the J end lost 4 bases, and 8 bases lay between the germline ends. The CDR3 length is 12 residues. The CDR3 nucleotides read TGTGCCAGCAGGGCGACCTCAGATACGCAGTATTTT. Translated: CASRATSDTQYF.

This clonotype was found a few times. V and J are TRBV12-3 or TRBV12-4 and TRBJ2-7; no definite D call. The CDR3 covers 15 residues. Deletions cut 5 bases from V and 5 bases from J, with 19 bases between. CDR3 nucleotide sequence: TGTGCCAGCAGTCTCCGAGGTTGGGTTTCGCACGAGCAGTACTTC. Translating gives CASSLRGWVSHEQYF.

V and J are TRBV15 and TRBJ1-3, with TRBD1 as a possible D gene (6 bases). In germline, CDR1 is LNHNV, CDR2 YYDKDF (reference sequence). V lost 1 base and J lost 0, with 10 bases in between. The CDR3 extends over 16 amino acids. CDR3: CATSRGGANSGNTIYF. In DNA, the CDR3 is TGTGCCACCAGCAGAGGGGGGGCCAACTCTGGAAACACCATATATTTT.

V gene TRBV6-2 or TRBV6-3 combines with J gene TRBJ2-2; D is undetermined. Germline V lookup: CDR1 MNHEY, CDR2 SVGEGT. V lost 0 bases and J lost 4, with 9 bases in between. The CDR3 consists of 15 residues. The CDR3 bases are TGTGCCAGCAGTTACTCGATGCCAACCACCGGGGAGCTGTTTTTT. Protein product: CASSYSMPTTGELFF.

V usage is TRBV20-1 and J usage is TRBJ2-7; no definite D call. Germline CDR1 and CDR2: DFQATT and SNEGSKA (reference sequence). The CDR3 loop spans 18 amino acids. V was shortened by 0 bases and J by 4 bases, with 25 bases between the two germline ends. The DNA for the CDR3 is TGCAGTGCTAGAGATCTTACAAGTGGTACCGGATCTTCATACGAGCAGTACTTC. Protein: CSARDLTSGTGSSYEQYF.

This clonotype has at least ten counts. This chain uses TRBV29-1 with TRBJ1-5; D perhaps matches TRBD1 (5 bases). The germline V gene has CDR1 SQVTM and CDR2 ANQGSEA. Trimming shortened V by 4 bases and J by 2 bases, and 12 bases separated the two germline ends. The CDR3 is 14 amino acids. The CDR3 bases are TGCAGCGTTGCGGGCAGGGAATGCAATCAGCCCCAGCATTTT. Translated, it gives CSVAGRECNQPQHF.

The CDR3 DNA reads TGTGCCAGCAGTTGGCAGGGAGGGGACACTGAAGCTTTCTTT. Protein: CASSWQGGDTEAFF. V and J are TRBV28 and TRBJ1-1; TRBD1 might be the D (5 bases). There are 14 residues in the CDR3. Deletions cut 4 bases from V and 3 bases from J, with 12 bases between. Germline values: CDR1 MDHEN, CDR2 SYDVKM. Supplemented by reference TRBV28 and TRBJ1-1, the full variable domain reads DVKVTQSSRYLVKRTGEKVFLECVQDMDHENMFWYRQDPGLGLRLIYFSYDVKMKEKGDIPEGYSVSREKKERFSLILESASTNQTSMYLCASSWQGGDTEAFFGQGTRLTVV.

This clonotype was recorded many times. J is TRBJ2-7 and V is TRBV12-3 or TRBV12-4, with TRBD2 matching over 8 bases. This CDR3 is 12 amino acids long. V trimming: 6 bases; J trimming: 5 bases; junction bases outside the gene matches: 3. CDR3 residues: CASSRLANEQYF. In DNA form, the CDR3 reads TGTGCCAGCAGCCGACTAGCGAACGAGCAGTACTTC.